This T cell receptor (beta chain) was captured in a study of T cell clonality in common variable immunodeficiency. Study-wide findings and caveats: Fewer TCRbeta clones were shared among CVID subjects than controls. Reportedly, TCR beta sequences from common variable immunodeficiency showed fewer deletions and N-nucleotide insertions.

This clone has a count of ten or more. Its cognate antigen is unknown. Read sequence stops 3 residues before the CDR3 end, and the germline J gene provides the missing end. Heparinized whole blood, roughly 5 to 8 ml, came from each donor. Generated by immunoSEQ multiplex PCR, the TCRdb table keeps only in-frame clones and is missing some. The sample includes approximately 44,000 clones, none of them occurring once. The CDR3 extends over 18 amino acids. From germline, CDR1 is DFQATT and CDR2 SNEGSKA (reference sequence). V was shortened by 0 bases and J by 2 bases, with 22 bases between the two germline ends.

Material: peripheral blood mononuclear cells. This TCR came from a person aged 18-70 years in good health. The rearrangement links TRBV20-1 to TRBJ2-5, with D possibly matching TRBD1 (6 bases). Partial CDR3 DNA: TGCAGTGCTAGAGATACGGAGTATAGGCAGGGGCCACAAGAGACC. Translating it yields CSARDTEYRQGPQET. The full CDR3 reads CSARDTEYRQGPQETQYF.